Listed below are T cell receptor beta chains from one sample, sequenced in a study of blood T cell repertoires in COVID-19. Measured with immunoSEQ multiplex PCR; TCRdb has only the in-frame clones, and not every one. The table shows 350,000 or so clones, with more than 85% occurring only once. Sample: PBMCs or T cells enriched from blood (not recorded which). The receptors here all came from a woman aged 25 to 39 who had recovered from COVID-19. CDR3s include the opening cysteine and the closing phenylalanine or tryptophan. Each record gives: D gene, J gene, clone size, V gene, CDR3 protein, CDR3 DNA. A D gene is named only where the DNA matches it firmly. Not every row has a clone size; where given, it reads once, few, many or a size class.

d_call: NA
j_call: TRBJ2-5
clone_size: NA
v_call: TRBV19
cdr3_aa: CASSIRFFGEETQYF
cdr3_nt: TGTGCCAGTAGTATAAGGTTTTTCGGGGAAGAGACCCAGTACTTC

d_call: NA
j_call: TRBJ1-1
clone_size: NA
v_call: TRBV5-4
cdr3_aa: CASSPQQGLNTEAFF
cdr3_nt: TGTGCCAGCAGCCCCCAACAGGGCTTGAACACTGAAGCTTTCTTT

d_call: TRBD1
j_call: TRBJ2-5
clone_size: NA
v_call: TRBV7-6
cdr3_aa: CASRPGTVAETQYF
cdr3_nt: TGTGCCAGCAGGCCCGGGACAGTCGCAGAGACCCAGTACTTC

d_call: NA
j_call: TRBJ2-7
clone_size: NA
v_call: TRBV4-3
cdr3_aa: CASSQDIRGGFPYEQYF
cdr3_nt: TGCGCCAGCAGCCAAGACATTAGGGGGGGGTTTCCCTACGAGCAGTACTTC

d_call: TRBD1
j_call: TRBJ1-1
clone_size: NA
v_call: TRBV25-1
cdr3_aa: CASTNRGGTEAFF
cdr3_nt: TGTGCCAGCACTAACAGGGGCGGCACTGAAGCTTTCTTT

d_call: NA
j_call: TRBJ2-7
clone_size: NA
v_call: TRBV5-5
cdr3_aa: CASRGSSYEQYF
cdr3_nt: TGTGCCAGCAGGGGGAGCTCCTACGAGCAGTACTTC

d_call: TRBD2
j_call: TRBJ2-3
clone_size: NA
v_call: TRBV4-3
cdr3_aa: CASSQDIPGLAGVTDTQYF
cdr3_nt: TGCGCCAGCAGCCAAGACATCCCGGGACTAGCGGGAGTAACAGATACGCAGTATTTT

d_call: NA
j_call: TRBJ1-2
clone_size: NA
v_call: TRBV9
cdr3_aa: CASSRTEFYGYTF
cdr3_nt: TGTGCCAGCAGCCGTACAGAGTTTTATGGCTACACCTTC

d_call: NA
j_call: TRBJ1-2
clone_size: NA
v_call: TRBV2
cdr3_aa: CASGAVSYGYTF
cdr3_nt: TGTGCCAGTGGGGCGGTTTCCTATGGCTACACCTTC

d_call: NA
j_call: TRBJ1-2
clone_size: once
v_call: TRBV4-3
cdr3_aa: CASSCGQNNYGYTF
cdr3_nt: TGCGCCAGCAGCTGCGGACAGAATAACTATGGCTACACCTTC

d_call: NA
j_call: TRBJ2-1
clone_size: NA
v_call: TRBV29-1
cdr3_aa: CSVDAPLAGTYNEQFF
cdr3_nt: TGCAGCGTTGATGCCCCACTGGCGGGAACCTACAATGAGCAGTTCTTC

d_call: TRBD1
j_call: TRBJ2-7
clone_size: NA
v_call: TRBV14
cdr3_aa: CASSQASRQGAVYEQYF
cdr3_nt: TGTGCCAGCAGCCAAGCCTCTAGACAGGGGGCCGTCTACGAGCAGTACTTC

d_call: NA
j_call: TRBJ1-2
clone_size: NA
v_call: TRBV11-1
cdr3_aa: CASSHDRHGYTF
cdr3_nt: TGTGCCAGCAGCCACGACAGACATGGCTACACCTTC

d_call: TRBD2
j_call: TRBJ2-7
clone_size: NA
v_call: TRBV5-1
cdr3_aa: CASSPPGTSGGNYEQYF
cdr3_nt: TGCGCCAGCAGCCCCCCCGGGACTAGCGGGGGAAATTACGAGCAGTACTTC

d_call: NA
j_call: TRBJ1-6
clone_size: NA
v_call: TRBV28
cdr3_aa: CASSLRSGHSPLHF
cdr3_nt: TGTGCCAGCAGTTTGAGATCTGGTCATTCACCCCTCCACTTT

d_call: NA
j_call: TRBJ2-1
clone_size: NA
v_call: TRBV4-1
cdr3_aa: CASSQGSNNEQFF
cdr3_nt: TGCGCCAGCAGCCAAGGCAGTAACAATGAGCAGTTCTTC

d_call: NA
j_call: TRBJ2-7
clone_size: NA
v_call: TRBV5-4
cdr3_aa: CASRGGGSYEQYF
cdr3_nt: TGTGCCAGCAGAGGTGGCGGCTCCTACGAGCAGTACTTC

d_call: NA
j_call: TRBJ1-3
clone_size: many
v_call: TRBV24-1
cdr3_aa: CATSDFNSHPSGNTIYF
cdr3_nt: TGTGCCACCAGTGATTTCAACAGCCATCCCTCTGGAAACACCATATATTTT

d_call: NA
j_call: TRBJ2-7
clone_size: NA
v_call: TRBV7-2
cdr3_aa: CASSLLGEWSYEQYF
cdr3_nt: TGTGCCAGCAGCTTACTAGGGGAATGGTCCTACGAGCAGTACTTC

d_call: NA
j_call: TRBJ1-1
clone_size: NA
v_call: TRBV13
cdr3_aa: CASSLSGASEAFF
cdr3_nt: TGTGCCAGCAGCTTGTCCGGAGCCAGTGAAGCTTTCTTT

d_call: NA
j_call: TRBJ2-1
clone_size: NA
v_call: TRBV11-3
cdr3_aa: CASRGGEQFF
cdr3_nt: TGTGCCAGCAGGGGAGGTGAGCAGTTCTTC

d_call: NA
j_call: TRBJ1-3
clone_size: NA
v_call: TRBV28
cdr3_aa: CASSRSRNTIYF
cdr3_nt: TGTGCCAGCAGTCGTAGCCGAAACACCATATATTTT

d_call: TRBD2
j_call: TRBJ2-3
clone_size: NA
v_call: TRBV27
cdr3_aa: CASSRLAGGGDTQYF
cdr3_nt: TGTGCCAGCAGTCGACTAGCGGGAGGGGGGGATACGCAGTATTTT

d_call: TRBD1
j_call: TRBJ1-6
clone_size: NA
v_call: TRBV5-1
cdr3_aa: CASSFGQGKSPLHF
cdr3_nt: TGCGCCAGCAGCTTCGGACAGGGTAAATCACCCCTCCACTTT

d_call: TRBD1
j_call: TRBJ1-1
clone_size: NA
v_call: TRBV18
cdr3_aa: CASSPSGQVNTEAFF
cdr3_nt: TGTGCCAGCTCTCCATCTGGACAGGTGAACACTGAAGCTTTCTTT

d_call: TRBD2
j_call: TRBJ2-5
clone_size: NA
v_call: TRBV7-3
cdr3_aa: CASSLTGPGLAGGPSGETQYF
cdr3_nt: TGTGCCAGCAGCTTAACTGGTCCGGGACTAGCGGGGGGACCATCCGGAGAGACCCAGTACTTC

d_call: TRBD2
j_call: TRBJ2-7
clone_size: NA
v_call: TRBV28
cdr3_aa: CASRTGLAGYEQYF
cdr3_nt: TGTGCCAGCAGGACGGGACTAGCGGGGTACGAGCAGTACTTC

d_call: NA
j_call: TRBJ2-3
clone_size: NA
v_call: TRBV24-1
cdr3_aa: CATRGGGTDTQYF
cdr3_nt: TGTGCCACCAGAGGAGGGGGCACAGATACGCAGTATTTT

d_call: TRBD1
j_call: TRBJ2-7
clone_size: NA
v_call: TRBV6-5
cdr3_aa: CASSLDRTYEQYF
cdr3_nt: TGTGCCAGCAGTTTGGACAGGACCTACGAGCAGTACTTC

d_call: NA
j_call: TRBJ2-1
clone_size: NA
v_call: TRBV27
cdr3_aa: CASSSRGGEKQFF
cdr3_nt: TGTGCCAGCAGTTCCAGAGGGGGGGAGAAGCAGTTCTTC

d_call: TRBD1
j_call: TRBJ1-5
clone_size: once
v_call: TRBV29-1
cdr3_aa: CSVMTGSGNQPQHF
cdr3_nt: TGCAGCGTGATGACAGGGTCCGGCAATCAGCCCCAGCATTTT

d_call: NA
j_call: TRBJ2-7
clone_size: NA
v_call: TRBV3-1/TRBV3-2
cdr3_aa: CASSQIQGTEQYF
cdr3_nt: TGTGCCAGCAGCCAGATACAGGGAACCGAGCAGTACTTC

d_call: TRBD1
j_call: TRBJ1-6
clone_size: NA
v_call: TRBV5-6
cdr3_aa: CASSLKAGGYSPLHF
cdr3_nt: TGTGCCAGCAGCTTGAAGGCAGGGGGTTATTCACCCCTCCACTTT

d_call: NA
j_call: TRBJ1-1
clone_size: NA
v_call: TRBV28
cdr3_aa: CASSHGGIGAFF
cdr3_nt: TGTGCCAGCAGTCATGGAGGGATCGGGGCTTTCTTT

d_call: NA
j_call: TRBJ2-7
clone_size: NA
v_call: TRBV27
cdr3_aa: CASSPLESYEQYF
cdr3_nt: TGTGCCAGCAGTCCACTTGAATCCTACGAGCAGTACTTC

d_call: NA
j_call: TRBJ1-5
clone_size: NA
v_call: TRBV6-1
cdr3_aa: CASSELGRQPQHF
cdr3_nt: TGTGCCAGCAGTGAACTTGGGAGGCAGCCCCAGCATTTT

d_call: NA
j_call: TRBJ2-1
clone_size: NA
v_call: TRBV11-1
cdr3_aa: CASSLEPVNEQFF
cdr3_nt: TGTGCCAGCAGCTTGGAGCCAGTCAATGAGCAGTTCTTC

d_call: NA
j_call: TRBJ1-2
clone_size: NA
v_call: TRBV19
cdr3_aa: CASSRSILYGYTF
cdr3_nt: TGTGCCAGTAGTAGGAGCATCCTCTATGGCTACACCTTC

d_call: NA
j_call: TRBJ1-2
clone_size: NA
v_call: TRBV6-1
cdr3_aa: CASSDATGLKGYTF
cdr3_nt: TGTGCCAGCAGTGACGCAACAGGGTTAAAGGGCTACACCTTC

d_call: NA
j_call: TRBJ2-3
clone_size: NA
v_call: TRBV3-1/TRBV3-2
cdr3_aa: CASSRAGERGLTDTQYF
cdr3_nt: TGTGCCAGCAGCCGAGCTGGAGAGAGGGGGTTAACGGATACGCAGTATTTT

d_call: TRBD1
j_call: TRBJ1-5
clone_size: NA
v_call: TRBV6-5
cdr3_aa: CASNTGGRSNQPQHF
cdr3_nt: TGTGCCAGTAATACAGGGGGCAGGAGCAATCAGCCCCAGCATTTT

d_call: NA
j_call: TRBJ1-3
clone_size: NA
v_call: TRBV18
cdr3_aa: CASSGSGNTIYF
cdr3_nt: TGTGCCAGCTCAGGCAGTGGAAACACCATATATTTT

d_call: TRBD1
j_call: TRBJ2-7
clone_size: NA
v_call: TRBV15
cdr3_aa: CATSRDRAGGDEQYF
cdr3_nt: TGTGCCACCAGCAGAGATCGGGCAGGGGGCGACGAGCAGTACTTC

d_call: TRBD1
j_call: TRBJ2-6
clone_size: NA
v_call: TRBV27
cdr3_aa: CASSHDRAGANVLTF
cdr3_nt: TGTGCCAGCAGCCACGACAGGGCTGGGGCCAACGTCCTGACTTTC

d_call: TRBD2
j_call: TRBJ2-5
clone_size: once
v_call: TRBV4-1
cdr3_aa: CASSLYTSGITPKQETQYF
cdr3_nt: TGCGCCAGCAGTCTATACACTAGCGGGATAACGCCGAAACAAGAGACCCAGTACTTC

d_call: NA
j_call: TRBJ1-4
clone_size: NA
v_call: TRBV6-6
cdr3_aa: CASSSGGTNEKLFF
cdr3_nt: TGTGCCAGCAGTTCGGGAGGAACTAATGAAAAACTGTTTTTT

d_call: TRBD2
j_call: TRBJ2-7
clone_size: NA
v_call: TRBV5-4
cdr3_aa: CASSHAAGVGEQYF
cdr3_nt: TGTGCCAGCAGTCACGCGGCGGGAGTTGGCGAGCAGTACTTC

d_call: NA
j_call: TRBJ1-4
clone_size: NA
v_call: TRBV5-1
cdr3_aa: CASSPWGGGDEKLFF
cdr3_nt: TGCGCCAGCAGCCCCTGGGGGGGCGGGGACGAAAAACTGTTTTTT

d_call: NA
j_call: TRBJ2-7
clone_size: NA
v_call: TRBV5-1
cdr3_aa: CASSTRDLYEQYF
cdr3_nt: TGCGCCAGCAGCACGCGGGATCTCTACGAGCAGTACTTC

d_call: NA
j_call: TRBJ2-1
clone_size: few
v_call: TRBV21-1
cdr3_aa: CASSKYYPSSYNEQFF
cdr3_nt: TGTGCCAGCAGCAAATACTACCCGAGCTCCTACAATGAGCAGTTCTTC

d_call: TRBD2
j_call: TRBJ2-7
clone_size: NA
v_call: TRBV27
cdr3_aa: CASSLWRETIYEQYF
cdr3_nt: TGTGCCAGCAGTTTATGGCGGGAGACCATCTACGAGCAGTACTTC

d_call: NA
j_call: TRBJ1-5
clone_size: NA
v_call: TRBV28
cdr3_aa: CATKADQPQHF
cdr3_nt: TGTGCCACCAAAGCCGATCAGCCCCAGCATTTT

d_call: NA
j_call: TRBJ1-3
clone_size: NA
v_call: TRBV4-1
cdr3_aa: CASSQRDGAGNTIYF
cdr3_nt: TGCGCCAGCAGCCAACGCGACGGAGCTGGAAACACCATATATTTT

d_call: NA
j_call: TRBJ2-4
clone_size: NA
v_call: TRBV9
cdr3_aa: CASSAEEGWRGLAKNIQYF
cdr3_nt: TGTGCCAGCAGCGCGGAGGAGGGCTGGAGGGGGCTAGCCAAAAACATTCAGTACTTC

d_call: TRBD1
j_call: TRBJ2-5
clone_size: NA
v_call: TRBV2
cdr3_aa: CASSLDRVETQYF
cdr3_nt: TGTGCCAGCAGCCTCGACAGGGTAGAGACCCAGTACTTC

d_call: TRBD2
j_call: TRBJ2-3
clone_size: few
v_call: TRBV19
cdr3_aa: CASSDSGSTDTQYF
cdr3_nt: TGTGCCAGTAGCGATAGCGGGAGCACAGATACGCAGTATTTT

d_call: NA
j_call: TRBJ2-3
clone_size: once
v_call: TRBV7-2
cdr3_aa: CASSINFHADTQYF
cdr3_nt: TGTGCCAGCAGCATCAACTTCCATGCAGATACGCAGTATTTT

d_call: TRBD2
j_call: TRBJ2-7
clone_size: NA
v_call: TRBV4-1
cdr3_aa: CASSQLAGGEGEQYF
cdr3_nt: TGCGCCAGCAGCCAACTAGCGGGAGGTGAGGGCGAGCAGTACTTC